This T cell receptor (beta chain) came from a study of shared clonotypes between healthy human individuals. Findings of the study overall: Against clonotypes common to all four donors, non-shared ones had lower generation probabilities. Of the naive CD4 clonotypes, around 4.7% were shared across a handful of donors.

Method: immunoSEQ multiplex PCR; TCRdb's copy keeps in-frame clones and lacks some. The sample shows 2 million to 2.5 million clones, about 95% of them seen only once. Comment on this clone: Its specificity is unknown.

Donors comprised healthy HIV-negative adults lacking recent acute infections or vaccinations. The authors divided CD4+ cells into CD45RA+ naive and CD45RA-negative memory subsets. Sample: naive CD4+ T cells sorted from blood. Described subset: CD45RA+ positively selected. The TCR sequence derives from a man younger than 35 in good health.

The CDR3 sequence: CASTPGGSYGYTF. CDR3 coding DNA: TGTGCCAGCACCCCCGGGGGGAGCTATGGCTACACCTTC. The chain carries TRBV28 and TRBJ1-2; D perhaps matches TRBD1 (5 bases). CDR1 MDHEN and CDR2 SYDVKM come from the germline V gene. V was clipped by 7 bases and J by 4 bases, with 13 bases between them. This CDR3 region has 13 residues.